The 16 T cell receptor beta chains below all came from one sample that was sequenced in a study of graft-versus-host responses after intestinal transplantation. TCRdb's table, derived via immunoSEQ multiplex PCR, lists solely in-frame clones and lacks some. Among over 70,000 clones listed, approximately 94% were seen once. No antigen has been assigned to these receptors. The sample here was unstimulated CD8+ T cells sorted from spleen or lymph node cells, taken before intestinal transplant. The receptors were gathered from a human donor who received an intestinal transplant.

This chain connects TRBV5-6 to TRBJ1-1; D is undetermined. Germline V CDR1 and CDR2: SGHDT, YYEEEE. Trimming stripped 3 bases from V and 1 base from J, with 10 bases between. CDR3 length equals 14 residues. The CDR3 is CASSWAVGNTEAFF. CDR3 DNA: TGTGCCAGCAGCTGGGCCGTGGGGAACACTGAAGCTTTCTTT.

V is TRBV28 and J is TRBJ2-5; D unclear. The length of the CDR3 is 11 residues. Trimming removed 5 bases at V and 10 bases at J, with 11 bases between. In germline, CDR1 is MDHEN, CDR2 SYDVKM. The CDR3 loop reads CASSLGLDQYF. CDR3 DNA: TGTGCCAGCAGTCTGGGTCTGGACCAGTACTTC.

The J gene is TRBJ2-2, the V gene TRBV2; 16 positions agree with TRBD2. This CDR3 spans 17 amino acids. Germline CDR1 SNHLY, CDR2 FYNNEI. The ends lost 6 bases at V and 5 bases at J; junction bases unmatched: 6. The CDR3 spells CASRGTSGRAQTGELFF. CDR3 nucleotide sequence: TGTGCCAGCAGGGGGACTAGCGGGAGGGCCCAAACCGGGGAGCTGTTTTTT.

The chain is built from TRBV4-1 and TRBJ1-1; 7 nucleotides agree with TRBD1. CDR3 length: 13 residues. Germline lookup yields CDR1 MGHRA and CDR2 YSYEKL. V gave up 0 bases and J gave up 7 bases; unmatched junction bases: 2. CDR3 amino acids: CASSQEDRIEAFF. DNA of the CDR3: TGCGCCAGCAGCCAAGAGGACAGGATTGAAGCTTTCTTT.

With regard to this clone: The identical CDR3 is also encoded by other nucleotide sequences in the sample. The CDR3 DNA reads as TGTGCCAGCAGTCCAGGGACAGGGGGATACGAGCAGTACTTC. Its translation: CASSPGTGGYEQYF. The chain uses TRBV27 and TRBJ2-7; 11 nucleotides align to TRBD1. The CDR3 is made up of 14 amino acids. Germline V gene sequence: CDR1 MNHEY, CDR2 SMNVEV (reference sequence). After removal of 5 bases from V and 4 bases from J, the junction contained 4 bases not matched to a gene.

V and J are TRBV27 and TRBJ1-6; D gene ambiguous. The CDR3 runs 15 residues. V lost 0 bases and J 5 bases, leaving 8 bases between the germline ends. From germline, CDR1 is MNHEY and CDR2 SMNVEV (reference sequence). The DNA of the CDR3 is TGTGCCAGCAGTTTATCAGGGAACGATAATTCACCCCTCCACTTT. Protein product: CASSLSGNDNSPLHF.

This CDR3 is CASSGADYGYTF. CDR3 sequence (DNA): TGTGCCAGCTCCGGGGCGGACTATGGCTACACCTTC. The chain carries TRBV6-5 and TRBJ1-2; D is perhaps TRBD1 (5 bases). The CDR3 is 12 residues long. Trimming cost V 8 bases and J 3 bases, with 10 bases left between them. The germline V gene has CDR1 MNHEY and CDR2 SVGAGI.

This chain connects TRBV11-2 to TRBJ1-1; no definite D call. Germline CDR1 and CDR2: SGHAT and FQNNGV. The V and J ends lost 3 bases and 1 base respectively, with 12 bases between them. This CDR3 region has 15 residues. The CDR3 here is CASSFWDRGNTEAFF. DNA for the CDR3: TGTGCCAGCAGCTTTTGGGATCGAGGGAACACTGAAGCTTTCTTT.

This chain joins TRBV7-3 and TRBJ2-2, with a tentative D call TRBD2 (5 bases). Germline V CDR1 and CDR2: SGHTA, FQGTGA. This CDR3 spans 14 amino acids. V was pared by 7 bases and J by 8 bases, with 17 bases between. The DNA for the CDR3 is TGTGCCAGCACCAGCGGTATGTTATATGGGGAGCTGTTTTTT. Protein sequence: CASTSGMLYGELFF.

The CDR3 region has the DNA TGTGCCAGCAGTTTAGGCGGACCCCCGTTCTTC. It specifies CASSLGGPPFF. This chain connects TRBV27 to TRBJ2-1; D is ambiguous. The V gene's germline CDR1 is MNHEY and CDR2 SMNVEV (reference sequence). Trimming stripped 2 bases from V and 15 bases from J, with 11 bases between. This CDR3 comprises 11 residues.

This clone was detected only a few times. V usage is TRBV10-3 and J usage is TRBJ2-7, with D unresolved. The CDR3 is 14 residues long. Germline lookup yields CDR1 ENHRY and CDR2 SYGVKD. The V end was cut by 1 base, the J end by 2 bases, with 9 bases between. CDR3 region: CAISEFWATYEQYF. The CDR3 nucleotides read TGTGCCATCAGTGAGTTTTGGGCAACCTACGAGCAGTACTTC.

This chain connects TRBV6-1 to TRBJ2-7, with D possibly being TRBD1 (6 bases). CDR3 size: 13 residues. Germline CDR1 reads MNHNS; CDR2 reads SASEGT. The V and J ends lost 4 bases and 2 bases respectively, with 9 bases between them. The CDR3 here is CASSAGQPYEQYF. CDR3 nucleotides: TGTGCCAGCAGTGCCGGACAGCCCTACGAGCAGTACTTC.

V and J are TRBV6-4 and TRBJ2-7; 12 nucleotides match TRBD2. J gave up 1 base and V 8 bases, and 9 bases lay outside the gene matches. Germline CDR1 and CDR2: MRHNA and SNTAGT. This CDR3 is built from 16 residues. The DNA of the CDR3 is TGTGCCAGCTCCACCCGGACTAGCGGGGCTTCCTACGAGCAGTACTTC. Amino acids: CASSTRTSGASYEQYF.

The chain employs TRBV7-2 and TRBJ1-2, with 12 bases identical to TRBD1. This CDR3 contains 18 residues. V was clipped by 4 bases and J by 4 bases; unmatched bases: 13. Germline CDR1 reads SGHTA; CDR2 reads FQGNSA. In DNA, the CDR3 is TGTGCCAGCAGCTCCCAGGGACAGGGGGCGGGAGTCCCCTATGGCTACACCTTC. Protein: CASSSQGQGAGVPYGYTF.

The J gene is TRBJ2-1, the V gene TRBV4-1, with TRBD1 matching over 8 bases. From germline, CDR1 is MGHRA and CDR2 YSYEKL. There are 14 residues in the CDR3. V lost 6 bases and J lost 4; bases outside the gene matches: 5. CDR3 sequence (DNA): TGCGCCAGCAGTGGGACAGGACCTTACAATGAGCAGTTCTTC. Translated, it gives CASSGTGPYNEQFF.

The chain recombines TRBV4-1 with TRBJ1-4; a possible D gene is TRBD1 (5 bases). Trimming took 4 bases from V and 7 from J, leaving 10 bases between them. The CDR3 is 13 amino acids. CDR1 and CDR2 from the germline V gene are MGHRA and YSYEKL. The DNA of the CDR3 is TGCGCCAGCAGCCCCCAGGGCGGTGAAAAACTGTTTTTT. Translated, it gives CASSPQGGEKLFF.